One sample yielded the 27 T cell receptor beta chains listed below, sequenced in a study of cytomegalovirus exposure and HLA in healthy donors. The study ran its PCR with 60 Vbeta and 13 Jbeta primers. The data were produced by immunoSEQ multiplex PCR, yet TCRdb's version contains in-frame clones alone and is incomplete. The profile shows approximately 180,000 clones, around 79% of them singletons. The sequencing sample was made of PBMCs. Receptor source: a woman between 50 and 59 years old in good health and CMV-seronegative.

A word on this clone: The junction departs from germline at one end; a sequencing error may be responsible. The chain combines TRBV7-9 with TRBJ1-4; 7 bases line up with TRBD1. The germline V gene has CDR1 SEHNR and CDR2 FQNEAQ (reference sequence). This CDR3 region has 15 residues. DNA for the CDR3: TGTGCCAGCAGTTTAGAGGGGGCGACTAATGAAAAACTGTTTTTT. Translating gives CASSLEGATNEKLFF.

The chain carries TRBV13 and TRBJ1-1, with 8 bases aligning to TRBD1. CDR1 PRHDT and CDR2 FYEKMQ come from the germline V gene (reference sequence). The CDR3 covers 18 residues. The J segment lost 0 bases and the V segment lost 5 bases, leaving 14 bases of the junction unmatched. CDR3 sequence: CASSRETGARPLNTEAFF. The CDR3 region has the DNA TGTGCCAGCAGCCGAGAGACAGGGGCCCGTCCTTTGAACACTGAAGCTTTCTTT.

The gene calls are TRBV4-3 and TRBJ2-5, with 7 positions matching TRBD2. The J segment lost 5 bases and the V segment lost 0 bases, leaving 6 bases of the junction unmatched. There are 15 residues in the CDR3. Germline CDR1 is LGHNA and CDR2 is YSLEER. The CDR3, as DNA: TGCGCCAGCAGCCAAGAGACGGGAGGAAGGGAGACCCAGTACTTC. Translated, it gives CASSQETGGRETQYF.

This rearrangement joins TRBV4-3 to TRBJ2-2; 11 bases line up with TRBD1. The CDR3 is made up of 16 amino acids. The germline CDR1 and CDR2 sequences are LGHNA and YSLEER. Losses at the gene ends were 3 bases for V and 3 bases for J; bases not matched to a gene: 3. This chain's CDR3 is CASSQGTGGYTGELFF. DNA for the CDR3: TGCGCCAGCAGCCAGGGGACAGGGGGGTACACCGGGGAGCTGTTTTTT.

This sequence joins TRBV9 and TRBJ2-3; 12 nucleotides agree with TRBD2. The CDR3 has 18 amino acids. Germline V gene sequence: CDR1 SGDLS, CDR2 YYNGEE. Trimming cost V 0 bases and J 6 bases; bases outside gene matches: 11. CDR3 coding DNA: TGTGCCAGCAGCGTAGGAGGCTCTAGCGGGGGGGATCTGGATACGCAGTATTTT. It yields the protein CASSVGGSSGGDLDTQYF.

The J gene is TRBJ1-5, the V gene TRBV4-1; D is undetermined. The CDR3 covers 15 residues. Germline-derived CDR1 and CDR2 are MGHRA and YSYEKL. The V and J ends lost 0 bases and 6 bases respectively, with 12 bases between them. The CDR3: CASSQDAVGGQPQHF. The CDR3 DNA reads as TGCGCCAGCAGCCAAGATGCCGTGGGAGGTCAGCCCCAGCATTTT.

In its sample, this clone was seen a few times. The chain links TRBV7-2 to TRBJ1-2, with TRBD1 as a possible D gene (6 bases). CDR3 length: 14 amino acids. The germline V and J ends were trimmed by 5 bases and 6 bases, with 16 bases remaining between them. Germline CDR1 SGHTA, CDR2 FQGNSA. The CDR3 nucleotides read TGTGCCAGCAGCCGGCCATCGGACAGAAATGGCTACACCTTC. Translation: CASSRPSDRNGYTF.

The V and J genes are TRBV6-1 and TRBJ1-2; 7 bases map to TRBD1. The CDR3 covers 13 residues. Germline CDR1 and CDR2: MNHNS and SASEGT. V trimming: 5 bases; J trimming: 8 bases; junction bases outside the gene matches: 8. The CDR3 sequence is CASSPQGRYGYTF. Here the CDR3 DNA reads TGTGCCAGCAGTCCACAGGGGAGGTACGGCTACACCTTC.

This clone was counted between two and nine times. The chain has TRBV19 and TRBJ1-1, with 7 positions matching TRBD1. The CDR3 loop spans 15 amino acids. Germline trimming cut 3 bases from V and 4 bases from J; bases unmatched to any gene: 8. The germline V gene has CDR1 LNHDA and CDR2 SQIVND (reference sequence). CDR3 region: CASSIRGQGVTEAFF. CDR3 nucleotide sequence: TGTGCCAGTAGTATTAGGGGTCAGGGGGTCACTGAAGCTTTCTTT.

The gene calls are TRBV28 and TRBJ1-4; TRBD1 matches at 8 bases. The CDR3 length is 14 residues. Per germline, CDR1 MDHEN and CDR2 SYDVKM. The V and J ends lost 4 bases and 3 bases, in that order; junction bases with no gene match: 1. The CDR3 DNA is TGTGCCAGCAGTTACAGGGGGGCTAATGAAAAACTGTTTTTT. Translation: CASSYRGANEKLFF.

The chain has TRBV4-3 and TRBJ1-2; TRBD1 aligns across 9 bases. The CDR3 has 18 residues. Per the germline V gene, CDR1 is LGHNA and CDR2 is YSLEER. V lost 0 bases and J lost 0; bases outside the gene matches: 8. CDR3 bases: TGCGCCAGCAGCCAAGAACTCACAGGGGGCTCAGCTAACTATGGCTACACCTTC. Its protein is CASSQELTGGSANYGYTF.

This sequence joins TRBV27 and TRBJ2-1; tentatively, D is TRBD2 (7 bases). Germline V gives CDR1 MNHEY, CDR2 SMNVEV (reference sequence). The CDR3 totals 16 residues. Deletions cut 4 bases from V and 6 bases from J, with 19 bases between. The CDR3 sequence: CASSSEGGAYSNEQFF. The CDR3 region has the DNA TGTGCCAGCAGTTCCGAGGGGGGGGCTTACTCCAATGAGCAGTTCTTC.

The rearrangement uses TRBV29-1 and TRBJ1-2, with 9 bases that match TRBD1. Germline CDR1 and CDR2: SQVTM and ANQGSEA. After removal of 2 bases from V and 6 bases from J, the junction contained 13 bases not matched to a gene. The CDR3 has 16 residues. CDR3 DNA: TGCAGCGTTGAACCGAACCCCACAGGGGGCAGGGATGGCTACACCTTC. The encoded protein is CSVEPNPTGGRDGYTF.

Here the CDR3 reads CASSTGGGWYGYTF. The CDR3 DNA reads as TGTGCCAGCAGTACAGGGGGCGGTTGGTATGGCTACACCTTC. The chain uses TRBV6-1 and TRBJ1-2, with 9 bases identical to TRBD1. V lost 5 bases, J lost 5 bases, and 6 bases stayed unmatched. Germline-derived CDR1 and CDR2 are MNHNS and SASEGT. This CDR3 spans 14 amino acids.

This chain links TRBV7-2 with TRBJ1-5, with D perhaps TRBD1 (5 bases). CDR1 and CDR2 (germline): SGHTA, FQGNSA. V lost 1 base, J lost 5 bases, and 15 bases lay in between. The CDR3 has 16 residues. CDR3 sequence: CASSLVSGVGDQPQHF. CDR3 coding DNA: TGTGCCAGCAGCTTAGTGTCGGGGGTGGGAGATCAGCCCCAGCATTTT.

This clone was seen only a few times. V and J are TRBV6-5 and TRBJ1-1; TRBD1 is a possible D gene (6 bases). Germline CDR1 is MNHEY and CDR2 is SVGAGI. This CDR3 is 16 amino acids long. With 4 bases removed from V and 0 bases from J, the gap between germline ends came to 15 bases. CDR3 loop: CASSLGLTGMNTEAFF. The CDR3 region has the DNA TGTGCCAGCAGTTTGGGGCTTACAGGGATGAACACTGAAGCTTTCTTT.

V is TRBV6-1 and J is TRBJ2-1; D is possibly TRBD2 (5 bases). V shed 4 bases and J shed 5 bases, with 9 bases lying between them. The CDR3 loop spans 13 amino acids. Germline CDR1 MNHNS, CDR2 SASEGT. CDR3 protein: CASSADWNNEQFF. In DNA, the CDR3 is TGTGCCAGCAGTGCGGACTGGAACAATGAGCAGTTCTTC.

This chain uses TRBV18 with TRBJ1-1; 8 bases are shared with TRBD1. CDR1 and CDR2 from the germline V gene are KGHSH and LQKENI. The CDR3 runs to 17 residues. With 2 bases clipped from V and 0 bases from J, the junction kept 8 bases outside the gene matches. The chain's CDR3 is CASSPLSGTGMNTEAFF. As DNA, the CDR3 is TGTGCCAGCTCACCATTATCCGGGACAGGCATGAACACTGAAGCTTTCTTT.

The chain links TRBV6-1 to TRBJ2-3; D possibly corresponds to TRBD2 (5 bases). CDR3 length equals 17 residues. V was cut by 4 bases and J by 5 bases, with 22 bases left in between. The germline CDR1 and CDR2 sequences are MNHNS and SASEGT. CDR3 amino acids: CASSAHGNNLWEDTQYF. The CDR3 region has the DNA TGTGCCAGCAGTGCTCACGGGAACAACCTGTGGGAAGATACGCAGTATTTT.

The CDR3 loop reads CASSIRGTGDKIQHF. In nucleotides, the CDR3 is TGTGCCAGTAGTATTCGGGGTACAGGGGATAAAATCCAGCATTTT. The chain joins TRBV19 to TRBJ1-5; 7 bases match TRBD1. The germline CDR1 and CDR2 sequences are LNHDA and SQIVND (reference sequence). CDR3 size: 15 residues. J gave up 12 bases and V 3 bases, and 14 bases lay outside the gene matches.

This sequence joins TRBV6-5 and TRBJ1-6, with D perhaps TRBD1 (5 bases). V lost 5 bases and J lost 10, with 18 bases in between. The CDR3 covers 15 residues. In germline, CDR1 is MNHEY, CDR2 SVGAGI. In DNA, the CDR3 is TGTGCCAGCAGTAACCTTGGGGGGAGGTCATCACCCCTCCACTTT. Protein: CASSNLGGRSSPLHF.

The chain recombines TRBV9 with TRBJ1-2; 7 bases fit TRBD1. V was pared by 0 bases and J by 0 bases, with 2 bases of the junction left unmatched. The germline V gene encodes CDR1 SGDLS and CDR2 YYNGEE. This CDR3 comprises 15 residues. CDR3 protein: CASSVGQGPNYGYTF. The CDR3, as DNA: TGTGCCAGCAGCGTAGGACAGGGACCTAACTATGGCTACACCTTC.

This rearrangement joins TRBV5-1 to TRBJ1-4; D gene uncertain. This CDR3 has 16 residues. V was trimmed by 3 bases and J by 2 bases, leaving 14 bases between them. Germline V lookup: CDR1 SGHRS, CDR2 YFSETQ. In DNA, the CDR3 is TGCGCCAGCAGCTCTCGGCGGCTGGCGACTAATGAAAAACTGTTTTTT. Translating it yields CASSSRRLATNEKLFF.

The rearrangement joins TRBV28 to TRBJ1-2, with 9 bases lining up with TRBD1. This CDR3 spans 13 amino acids. The V gene's germline CDR1 is MDHEN and CDR2 SYDVKM. Trimming took 7 bases from V and 8 from J; bases not matched to a gene: 8. Here the CDR3 reads CASKLQGAEGYTF. DNA of the CDR3: TGTGCCAGCAAACTACAGGGGGCGGAGGGCTACACCTTC.

V gene TRBV5-5 combines with J gene TRBJ2-3, with 9 bases identical to TRBD1. Unmatched junction bases numbered 6, after V lost 3 bases and J lost 4 bases. Germline CDR1 and CDR2: SGHKS and YYEKEE (reference sequence). CDR3 size: 15 residues. The CDR3 sequence: CASSWATGGSDTQYF. The DNA for the CDR3 is TGTGCCAGCAGCTGGGCGACAGGGGGGTCAGATACGCAGTATTTT. Full variable domain (missing parts from reference TRBV5-5 and TRBJ2-3): DAGVTQSPTHLIKTRGQQVTLRCSPISGHKSVSWYQQVLGQGPQFIFQYYEKEERGRGNFPDRFSARQFPNYSSELNVNALLLGDSALYLCASSWATGGSDTQYFGPGTRLTVL.

The chain has TRBV4-3 and TRBJ2-1; D unresolved. The V end lost 4 bases, the J end lost 4 bases, and 11 bases lay between the germline ends. Per germline, CDR1 LGHNA and CDR2 YSLEER. This CDR3 region has 14 residues. The CDR3 bases are TGCGCCAGCAGCCTAGACCTAGTTTACAATGAGCAGTTCTTC. This translates into CASSLDLVYNEQFF.

The chain couples TRBV6-5 to TRBJ1-1; TRBD1 aligns across 9 bases. Germline V gene lookup returns CDR1 MNHEY and CDR2 SVGAGI. The CDR3 covers 14 residues. Trimming cost V 5 bases and J 5 bases; bases outside gene matches: 6. This chain's CDR3 is CASSTTGGSTEAFF. CDR3 coding DNA: TGTGCCAGCAGTACTACAGGGGGCAGTACTGAAGCTTTCTTT.